This paragraph reports one TCR beta chain. The antigen it binds to is not known. Per-base qualities were not stored, and no clone one base away is much larger. Explained via the paper, the time point label denotes: persistent/refractory GD, antithyroid drugs over 5 years with positive TRAb. For both TCR sequencing and RNA sequencing, RNA was extracted from PBMCs in TRIzol. The diagnosis of Graves' disease followed American Thyroid Association guidelines. Patients for the study were recruited at an endocrinology department in Xi'an, China. Each patient gave about 8.1 milliliters of peripheral blood, collected in an EDTA anticoagulant tube. PBMCs were isolated by Ficoll Paque Plus density gradient separation without further T cell sorting. An Agilent 2100 Bioanalyzer and agarose gel were used to check RNA quality, and a NanoDrop 2000 was used to measure RNA concentration. The data stem from a study of regulatory T cells in long-lasting Graves disease (dated by TCRdb to the early 2020s). Broadly, across the study: Persistent Graves' disease was defined as antithyroid drug treatment for over 5 years with persistently positive TSH receptor autoantibodies. Persistent Graves' disease patients in the clinical cohort had taken antithyroid drugs for 9 to 11 years on average. The study took place in China and was registered as a clinical trial. A total of around 35 samples underwent TCR sequencing, from about 13 patients with persistent Graves' disease and 20 or so patients with newly diagnosed Graves' disease. Peripheral blood TCR sequencing and RNA sequencing compared persistent Graves' disease patients with newly diagnosed Graves' disease patients. Points the paper makes about the study in general: The small sample size was acknowledged by the authors as a limitation that may reduce accuracy. A larger number of public clonotypes was shared among persistent patients (fewer than 3,000) than among newly diagnosed patients (roughly 930). The study examined only peripheral blood because the primary lesion, thyroid tissue, could not be accessed. Preferential use of TRBV28, TRBJ1-2 and TRBJ2-5 was observed in persistent disease, whereas TRBV20-1 and TRBJ2-1 were favored in newly diagnosed disease. Persistent Graves' disease patients showed lower TCR Shannon entropy and fewer highly expanded clones than newly diagnosed patients, suggesting clonal expansion. Sequencing and analysis were restricted to the TCR beta chain.

The CDR1 and CDR2 encoded by the germline V gene (reference sequence) are LNHDA and SQIVND. The CDR3 has 15 amino acids, counting the end cysteine and phenylalanine. The only DNA kept is the CDR3, 45 bases in frame from the first base. The germline ends are 14 bases apart after V is trimmed by 3 bases and J by 8 bases. The receptor library was made with multiplex PCR. Sequencing instrument: Illumina HiSeq 4000. CDR3 regions were amplified by Arm-PCR with iRepertoire HTBI primers to construct TCR beta libraries. Gel purification was performed on PCR products prior to sequencing. In the authors' own workflow: Gene usage analysis of CDR3 amino acid clonotypes relied on the roughly 60 TRBV and around 13 TRBJ segments identified across samples. COPE and FqMerger were used to merge the filtered high-quality paired reads into contigs. BLAST was used to align contigs to IMGT TRBV, TRBD and TRBJ reference genes, and CDR3 was defined according to IMGT. Clonotypes above 0.1% frequency were classified as highly expanded clones. Shannon entropy served as the measure of repertoire diversity, while the Gini coefficient captured V-J evenness. A clonotype found in more than one individual was treated as public. The public reads were run again by TCRdb, first through fastp at Q25 and then through MiXCR, and only productive beta chains were kept. Every CDR3 protein is listed once, alongside the most common genes and DNA of its rows. TCRdb assigned the V and J calls; the authors' analysis was not used. This sample comprises approximately 360,000 distinct CDR3 sequences, roughly 24% of them detected only once. The ten largest clones take up approximately 28% of the sample.

This sample comprised peripheral blood mononuclear cells (PBMCs), obtained when the disease was refractory, from a patient treated with antithyroid drugs. The V and J genes are TRBV19 and TRBJ1-6; no D gene is confidently identified. This TCR was sampled from a woman aged 35 to 49 with Graves disease. Donor details come from another sample of the same person, matched by shared clones. The DNA sequence is TGTGCCAGTAGTATGATCGATTTCGTTGATTCACCCCTCCACTTT. It specifies CASSMIDFVDSPLHF.